This entry is about one T cell receptor beta chain. CD4+ naive, central memory, regulatory and stem cell-like memory subsets were isolated by sorting on CD45RO/CCR7/CD25/CD127/CD95/CD27. Sort purity for all populations was recorded as exceeding 98%. The data originate from a study of beta chain features in type 1 diabetes. Across the whole study: All of the samples together had approximately 100,000,000 sorted cells examined.

Germline V gene data show CDR1 as SEHNR and CDR2 as FQNEAQ (reference sequence). After removal of 5 bases from V and 5 bases from J, the junction contained 15 bases not matched to a gene. This CDR3 region has 17 residues. TCRB transcripts that were expressed got sequenced, as all of the isolated RNA had been reverse transcribed. Naive, central memory and regulatory T cell samples yielded around 3.3 million reads on average. Clones were read by immunoSEQ multiplex PCR, and TCRdb kept only the in-frame ones, dropping some. The table lists over 120,000 clones, about 10% of them singletons. The chain joins TRBV7-9 to TRBJ2-1, with 7 bases aligning to TRBD2. Sequenced input: naive CD4+ T cells from blood. The clonotype was recovered from a young man in good health. The CDR3 protein is CASSLRKGGSRDNEQFF. As DNA, the CDR3 is TGTGCCAGCAGCCTACGCAAGGGAGGGTCAAGGGACAATGAGCAGTTCTTC.